This T cell receptor beta chain emerged from a study of blood T cell repertoires in COVID-19. Study-wide context: Both acute and convalescent COVID-19 samples were obtained from the United States, Italy and Spain. PBMCs, B-cell-depleted T cells, or T cells provided the cDNA or gDNA that made up the material.

How the authors handled the data: Quantification of nucleated cells was approximated via reference gene primer amplification. Repertoires were generated with immunoSEQ multiplex PCR, while TCRdb's copy carries only in-frame clones and drops some. Clone size and V and J calls were adopted from that table, with D and trimming inferred from the DNA. The sample includes about 170,000 clones, 83% seen only once; the top ten take approximately 2%. This clone was seen many times. The material sequenced was peripheral blood. The sequence derives from a woman aged 80 or older with acute or convalescent COVID-19.

CDR3 DNA sequence: TGTGCCAGCAGCCCTTCCGGGACAGGGAGTAACAATCAGCCCCAGCATTTT. Its translation: CASSPSGTGSNNQPQHF. This chain connects TRBV3-1 (or the pseudogene TRBV3-2) to TRBJ1-5, with TRBD1 identical over 9 bases. CDR3 length: 17 amino acids. Germline values: CDR1 LGHDT, CDR2 YNNKEL (reference sequence). V lost 4 bases and J lost 3; bases outside the gene matches: 10.